Shown below are 16 T cell receptor beta chains from a single sample sequenced in a study of blood T cell repertoires in COVID-19. Sequenced by immunoSEQ multiplex PCR; TCRdb stores in-frame clones only, minus some. The sample holds fewer than 200,000 clones, 80% to 90% seen once. The sequenced sample was peripheral blood. The receptors here all came from a man aged 40-55 years who had recovered from COVID-19.

J is TRBJ1-5 and V is TRBV29-1; tentative D call: TRBD1 (5 bases). The CDR3 extends over 13 amino acids. V was shortened by 1 base and J by 7 bases, with 11 bases between the two germline ends. Germline values: CDR1 SQVTM, CDR2 ANQGSEA. CDR3 sequence: CSVEGGVGQPQHF. The CDR3 DNA sequence: TGCAGCGTTGAAGGGGGGGTAGGGCAGCCCCAGCATTTT.

V gene TRBV7-3 combines with J gene TRBJ2-5; tentatively, D is TRBD1 (6 bases). V lost 1 base and J 5 bases, leaving 11 bases between the germline ends. This CDR3 comprises 14 residues. CDR1 SGHTA and CDR2 FQGTGA come from the germline V gene. In DNA, the CDR3 is TGTGCCAGCAGCTTAAAGGGGCAGGGGGAGACCCAGTACTTC. Protein: CASSLKGQGETQYF.

The rearrangement joins TRBV7-2 to TRBJ1-1; weak D call: TRBD1 (5 bases). There are 14 residues in the CDR3. Germline assignment: CDR1 SGHTA and CDR2 FQGNSA. V was cut by 5 bases and J by 4 bases, with 14 bases left in between. CDR3 amino acids: CASSKQQAVTEAFF. Here the CDR3 DNA reads TGTGCCAGCAGCAAGCAACAGGCTGTCACTGAAGCTTTCTTT.

The chain employs TRBV2 and TRBJ1-3, with D tentatively TRBD1 (6 bases). Deletions cut 0 bases from V and 6 bases from J, with 15 bases between. The CDR3 is made up of 16 amino acids. Looked up from germline, CDR1 is SNHLY and CDR2 is FYNNEI. CDR3 bases: TGTGCCAGCAGTGAAGCGCGTACAGGGTTAAAAAACACCATATATTTT. It codes for CASSEARTGLKNTIYF.

This clone was observed once. The chain couples TRBV2 to TRBJ2-5, with 14 bases identical to TRBD2. CDR1 is SNHLY, CDR2 FYNNEI, per germline. The CDR3 spans 16 residues. V lost 5 bases, J lost 4 bases, and 6 bases stayed unmatched. The CDR3 nucleotides read TGTGCCAGCAGTATGACTAGCGGGGGGGCAGGAGAGACCCAGTACTTC. Translating it yields CASSMTSGGAGETQYF. The full variable domain, completed using reference TRBV2 and TRBJ2-5, is EPEVTQTPSHQVTQMGQEVILRCVPISNHLYFYWYRQILGQKVEFLVSFYNNEISEKSEIFDDQFSVERPDGSNFTLKIRSTKLEDSAMYFCASSMTSGGAGETQYFGPGTRLLVL.

About this clone: This sample also contains other DNA sequences that code for the same CDR3. The V and J genes are TRBV11-2 and TRBJ2-7; unclear D gene. Trimming left V 0 bases short and J 4 bases short, with 4 bases between. The CDR3 spans 12 residues. Germline CDR1 reads SGHAT; CDR2 reads FQNNGV. The CDR3 protein is CASSLDRYEQYF. CDR3 coding DNA: TGTGCCAGCAGCTTAGATCGGTACGAGCAGTACTTC.

This clone was picked up one time. The chain carries TRBV29-1 and TRBJ2-3; 8 bases fit TRBD2. CDR1 SQVTM and CDR2 ANQGSEA come from the germline V gene. This CDR3 has 12 residues. Trimming cost V 6 bases and J 9 bases; bases outside gene matches: 8. The CDR3 is CSVLAGGGTQYF. CDR3 in DNA: TGCAGCGTGCTTGCCGGGGGGGGGACGCAGTATTTT.

The genes are TRBV5-6 and TRBJ2-5, with D possibly TRBD2 on 6 matching bases. CDR3 length equals 14 residues. From germline, CDR1 is SGHDT and CDR2 YYEEEE. Between the trimmed V and J ends, which lost 4 bases and 7 bases, there was a span of 17 bases. CDR3: CASSIGREVVTQYF. As DNA, the CDR3 is TGTGCCAGCAGCATCGGCAGGGAGGTAGTGACCCAGTACTTC.

This clone was counted ten times or more. The rearrangement links TRBV7-9 to TRBJ1-5, with no clear D. The CDR3 sequence is 13 residues long. CDR1 and CDR2 (germline): SEHNR, FQNEAQ (reference sequence). V gave up 7 bases and J gave up 0 bases, with 7 bases separating them. The CDR3 sequence: CASKQYSNQPQHF. In DNA form, the CDR3 reads TGTGCCAGCAAACAGTATAGCAATCAGCCCCAGCATTTT.

V is TRBV9 and J is TRBJ1-3; D gene unclear. Looked up from germline, CDR1 is SGDLS and CDR2 is YYNGEE. This CDR3 region has 16 residues. Trimming removed 0 bases at V and 2 bases at J, with 12 bases between. CDR3 DNA sequence: TGTGCCAGCAGCGTAGGAGAGGGTCTCACTGGAAACACCATATATTTT. Residues: CASSVGEGLTGNTIYF. Using reference TRBV9 and TRBJ1-3 for the parts outside the CDR3, the full variable domain is DSGVTQTPKHLITATGQRVTLRCSPRSGDLSVYWYQQSLDQGLQFLIQYYNGEERAKGNILERFSAQQFPDLHSELNLSSLELGDSALYFCASSVGEGLTGNTIYFGEGSWLTVV.

The chain has TRBV18 and TRBJ2-7; 8 nucleotides agree with TRBD1. V gave up 4 bases and J gave up 5 bases; unmatched junction bases: 4. CDR1 is KGHSH, CDR2 LQKENI, per germline. The CDR3 has 13 residues. CDR3 region: CASSRTGFDEQYF. CDR3 DNA: TGTGCCAGCTCACGGACAGGGTTTGACGAGCAGTACTTC.

The V call is TRBV4-3, the J call TRBJ2-3, with D unresolved. The CDR3 covers 13 residues. Germline CDR1 reads LGHNA; CDR2 reads YSLEER. Between the trimmed V and J ends, which lost 0 bases and 6 bases, there was a span of 7 bases. In nucleotides, the CDR3 is TGCGCCAGCAGCCAAGATCCCCTGGATACGCAGTATTTT. Protein: CASSQDPLDTQYF.

This sequence joins TRBV2 and TRBJ2-5, with 11 bases that match TRBD2. The V gene end was trimmed by 7 bases and the J gene end by 4 bases; junction bases not matched to a gene: 5. The V gene's germline CDR1 is SNHLY and CDR2 FYNNEI. The CDR3 contains 14 residues. The CDR3 region is CASTPGLAAETQYF. The CDR3 DNA is TGTGCCAGCACTCCGGGACTAGCGGCAGAGACCCAGTACTTC.

V and J are TRBV28 and TRBJ2-7; 7 nucleotides line up with TRBD1. The CDR3 consists of 21 residues. Trimming removed 5 bases from V and 4 bases from J; junction bases left unmatched: 29. The germline V gene has CDR1 MDHEN and CDR2 SYDVKM. As DNA, the CDR3 is TGTGCCAGCAGTACCGTTAGGCTAACAGGGGACAGAAACTCAGCAGCTTACGAGCAGTACTTC. As protein: CASSTVRLTGDRNSAAYEQYF.

The chain employs TRBV19 and TRBJ2-1; 7 positions agree with TRBD2. Trimming removed 7 bases from V and 4 bases from J; junction bases left unmatched: 10. Germline V lookup: CDR1 LNHDA, CDR2 SQIVND (reference sequence). The CDR3 sequence is 15 residues long. The chain's CDR3 is CASTLGGGPYNEQFF. The CDR3 DNA sequence: TGTGCCAGTACCTTGGGCGGGGGACCTTACAATGAGCAGTTCTTC.

CDR3 protein: CSVESDRGRYEQYF. CDR3 bases: TGCAGCGTTGAGTCCGACAGGGGTCGGTACGAGCAGTACTTC. The chain employs TRBV29-1 and TRBJ2-7; the match to TRBD1 covers 8 bases. The V segment lost 3 bases and the J segment 4 bases; nucleotides outside the gene matches: 8. Germline V CDR1 and CDR2: SQVTM, ANQGSEA. This CDR3 comprises 14 residues.